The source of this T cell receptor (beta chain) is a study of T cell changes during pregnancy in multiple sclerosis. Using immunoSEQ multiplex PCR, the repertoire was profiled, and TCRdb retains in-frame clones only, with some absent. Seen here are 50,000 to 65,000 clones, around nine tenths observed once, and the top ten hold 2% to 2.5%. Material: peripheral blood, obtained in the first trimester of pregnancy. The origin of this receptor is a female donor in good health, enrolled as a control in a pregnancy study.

CDR3 in amino acids: CSAARGDTQYF. CDR3 coding DNA: TGCAGCGCGGCCCGAGGGGATACGCAGTATTTT. The chain is built from TRBV29-1 and TRBJ2-3; TRBD2 is a possible D gene (5 bases). The CDR3 totals 11 residues. Germline assignment: CDR1 SQVTM and CDR2 ANQGSEA. The V and J ends lost 7 bases and 6 bases respectively, with 11 bases between them.